The 15 T cell receptor beta chains below all came from one sample that was sequenced in a study of blood T cells in healthy people across ages. For the second PCR, which ran for about 6 to 11 cycles, a sample-barcoded 5' primer and a J-beta primer mix were used. In TCRdb, the 5' RACE reads were re-called with MiXCR into one record per CDR3 protein. The sample carries fewer than 1,000,000 distinct CDR3 sequences, more than 40% recorded once. What was sequenced was blood. These receptors were obtained from a man aged 55 to 70 in good health.

This clonotype appeared a few times. The V gene is TRBV7-2, the J gene TRBJ1-1, with D possibly being TRBD1 (5 bases). CDR1 SGHTA and CDR2 FQGNSA come from the germline V gene. V lost 0 bases and J lost 1, with 9 bases in between. This CDR3 has 15 amino acids. The CDR3 DNA reads as TGTGCCAGCAGCTTAGCGGCGGGACCGAACACTGAAGCTTTCTTT. Protein product: CASSLAAGPNTEAFF.

The chain carries TRBV12-3 or TRBV12-4 and TRBJ1-5; D is unresolved. V gave up 9 bases and J gave up 7 bases, with 16 bases separating them. The CDR3 contains 13 residues. The CDR3 sequence: CARSGQLRQPQHF. In DNA form, the CDR3 reads TGTGCCAGGTCGGGTCAACTAAGGCAGCCCCAGCATTTT.

This clonotype was picked up a small number of times. CDR3 amino acids: CASSVRASSGANVLTF. CDR3 nucleotides: TGCGCCAGCAGCGTCCGGGCTAGCTCTGGGGCCAACGTCCTGACTTTC. This sequence joins TRBV4-1 and TRBJ2-6, with D hard to call. Germline V CDR1 and CDR2: MGHRA, YSYEKL. This CDR3 spans 16 amino acids. V lost 5 bases and J lost 0, with 11 bases in between.

This clonotype has only a few counts. V is TRBV5-1 and J is TRBJ2-1; the match to TRBD2 covers 8 bases. Germline-derived CDR1 and CDR2 are SGHRS and YFSETQ. There are 15 residues in the CDR3. V was clipped by 3 bases and J by 5 bases; unmatched bases: 7. The CDR3 DNA reads as TGCGCCAGCAGCTACGAAGCGGGGGCCCACAATGAGCAGTTCTTC. This codes for CASSYEAGAHNEQFF.

Only one count was recorded for this clonotype. The gene calls are TRBV7-9 and TRBJ1-4; no firm D call. There are 15 residues in the CDR3. V was shortened by 1 base and J by 5 bases, with 11 bases between the two germline ends. The germline CDR1 and CDR2 sequences are SEHNR and FQNEAQ (reference sequence). The CDR3 region has the DNA TGTGCCAGCAGCTTAGAGGGCAGGAAGAATGAAAAACTGTTTTTT. This sequence encodes CASSLEGRKNEKLFF. Based on the CDR3 plus reference TRBV7-9 and TRBJ1-4, the full variable domain is DTGVSQNPRHKITKRGQNVTFRCDPISEHNRLYWYRQTLGQGPEFLTYFQNEAQLEKSRLLSDRFSAERPKGSFSTLEIQRTEQGDSAMYLCASSLEGRKNEKLFFGSGTQLSVL.

This rearrangement joins TRBV12-3 or TRBV12-4 to TRBJ2-5, with 7 bases aligning to TRBD1. The CDR3 consists of 14 residues. Trimming cost V 4 bases and J 8 bases; bases outside gene matches: 10. The CDR3 nucleotides are TGTGCCAGCAGTTCTTCCGGGACAGACATTACCCAGTACTTC. It is translated as CASSSSGTDITQYF.

This chain links TRBV20-1 with TRBJ2-1; 7 bases are a match to TRBD2. Germline assignment: CDR1 DFQATT and CDR2 SNEGSKA (reference sequence). This CDR3 is 16 amino acids long. After removal of 0 bases from V and 5 bases from J, the junction contained 10 bases not matched to a gene. The CDR3 sequence is CSAREAGTTKHNEQFF. The CDR3 region has the DNA TGCAGTGCTAGAGAAGCCGGGACTACCAAACACAATGAGCAGTTCTTC.

In its sample, this clonotype was seen a few times. The gene calls are TRBV7-2 and TRBJ1-2, with D possibly matching TRBD1 (5 bases). V was cut by 5 bases and J by 8 bases, with 18 bases left in between. Germline lookup yields CDR1 SGHTA and CDR2 FQGNSA. The CDR3 loop spans 14 amino acids. CDR3 protein: CASSPTGTQSGYTF. For the CDR3, the DNA is TGTGCCAGCAGCCCGACCGGGACTCAAAGCGGCTACACCTTC. Together with reference TRBV7-2 and TRBJ1-2, the CDR3 gives the full variable domain: GAGVSQSPSNKVTEKGKDVELRCDPISGHTALYWYRQSLGQGLEFLIYFQGNSAPDKSGLPSDRFSAERTGGSVSTLTIQRTQQEDSAVYLCASSPTGTQSGYTFGSGTRLTVV.

Of note for this clonotype: The junction shows a germline mismatch at one end, possibly a read error. This rearrangement joins TRBV7-8 to TRBJ2-1, with TRBD2 matching 14 bases. The tail of the sequence fits TRBJ2-7 better, so the J call may be wrong. This CDR3 has 18 amino acids. Germline loops: CDR1 SGHVS, CDR2 FQNEAQ. The DNA of the CDR3 is TGTGCTAGCAGCTTAGGAGGGTTGACTAGCGGGGGGGCTAATGAGCAGTACTTC. Amino acids: CASSLGGLTSGGANEQYF.

The chain has TRBV5-1 and TRBJ2-7; 8 bases are shared with TRBD1. J gave up 6 bases and V 5 bases, and 10 bases lay outside the gene matches. The CDR3 covers 14 residues. Germline V lookup: CDR1 SGHRS, CDR2 YFSETQ. The CDR3 coding sequence is TGCGCCAGCAGTCTGCTGGACAGGGCCAGCGAGCAGTACTTC. This sequence encodes CASSLLDRASEQYF.

The gene calls are TRBV6-5 and TRBJ2-5; 13 bases are a match to TRBD2. This CDR3 region has 16 residues. Germline V gene lookup returns CDR1 MNHEY and CDR2 SVGAGI. J gave up 3 bases and V 5 bases, and 6 bases lay outside the gene matches. The CDR3 loop is CASSLGGTSGEETQYF. The CDR3 DNA is TGTGCCAGCAGTCTTGGTGGGACTAGCGGGGAAGAGACCCAGTACTTC.

The rearrangement links TRBV20-1 to TRBJ2-2; D possibly corresponds to TRBD1 (6 bases). Per germline, CDR1 DFQATT and CDR2 SNEGSKA (reference sequence). The V gene lost 0 bases and the J gene lost 2 bases, with 13 bases spanning the gap. This CDR3 comprises 16 residues. The DNA of the CDR3 is TGCAGTGCTAGAGAAGGGGGATCCAGTAACACCGGGGAGCTGTTTTTT. This encodes CSAREGGSSNTGELFF.

The table lists this clonotype with a few counts. The V call is TRBV9, the J call TRBJ2-5; 8 nucleotides align to TRBD1. Germline lookup yields CDR1 SGDLS and CDR2 YYNGEE. This CDR3 comprises 14 residues. V trimming: 3 bases; J trimming: 3 bases; junction bases outside the gene matches: 4. Here the CDR3 reads CASSDNRGEETQYF. CDR3 in DNA: TGTGCCAGCAGCGACAACAGGGGGGAAGAGACCCAGTACTTC.

This chain joins TRBV9 and TRBJ1-1; D gene ambiguous. The CDR3 is 13 amino acids. Trimming removed 3 bases at V and 1 base at J, with 7 bases between. Germline V gene data show CDR1 as SGDLS and CDR2 as YYNGEE. Written as DNA, the CDR3 is TGTGCCAGCAGCGGTGCACCGAACACTGAAGCTTTCTTT. Translating it yields CASSGAPNTEAFF. Using reference TRBV9 and TRBJ1-1 for the parts outside the CDR3, the full variable domain is DSGVTQTPKHLITATGQRVTLRCSPRSGDLSVYWYQQSLDQGLQFLIQYYNGEERAKGNILERFSAQQFPDLHSELNLSSLELGDSALYFCASSGAPNTEAFFGQGTRLTVV.

This chain joins TRBV20-1 and TRBJ1-1; D is possibly TRBD1 (6 bases). Trimming removed 1 base at V and 10 bases at J, with 10 bases between. The germline V gene has CDR1 DFQATT and CDR2 SNEGSKA (reference sequence). This CDR3 is 11 amino acids long. CDR3 coding DNA: TGCAGTGCTAGAGGCCCAGGGGTAGCTTTCTTT. As protein: CSARGPGVAFF.